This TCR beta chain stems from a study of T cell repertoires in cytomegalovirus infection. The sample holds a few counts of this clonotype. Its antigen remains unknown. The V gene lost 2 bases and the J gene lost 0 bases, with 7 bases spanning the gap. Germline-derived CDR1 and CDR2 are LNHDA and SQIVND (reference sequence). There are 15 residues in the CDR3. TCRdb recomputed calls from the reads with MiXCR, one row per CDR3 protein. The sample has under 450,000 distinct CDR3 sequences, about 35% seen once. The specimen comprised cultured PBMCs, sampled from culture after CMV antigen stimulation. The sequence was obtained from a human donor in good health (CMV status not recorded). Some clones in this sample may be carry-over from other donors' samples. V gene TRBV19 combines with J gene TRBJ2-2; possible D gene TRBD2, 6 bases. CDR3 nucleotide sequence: TGTGCCAGTAGTATATCGGGGGCGAACACCGGGGAGCTGTTTTTT. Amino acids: CASSISGANTGELFF.